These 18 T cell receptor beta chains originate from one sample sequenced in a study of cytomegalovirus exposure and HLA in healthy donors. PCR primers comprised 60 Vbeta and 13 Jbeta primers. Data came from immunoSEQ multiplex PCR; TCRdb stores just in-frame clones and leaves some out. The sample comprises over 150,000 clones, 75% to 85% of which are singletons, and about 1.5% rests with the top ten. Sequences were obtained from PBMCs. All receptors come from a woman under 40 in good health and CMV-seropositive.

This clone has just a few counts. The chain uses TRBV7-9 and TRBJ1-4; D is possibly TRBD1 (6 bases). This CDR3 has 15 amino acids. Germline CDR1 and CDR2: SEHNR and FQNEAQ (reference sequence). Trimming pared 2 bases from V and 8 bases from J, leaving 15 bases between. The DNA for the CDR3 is TGTGCCAGCAGCTTAAGGGGGGGCGCGGACGAAAAACTGTTTTTT. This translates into CASSLRGGADEKLFF.

The CDR3: CASSSTWDSQETQYF. Here the CDR3 DNA reads TGTGCCAGCAGCTCCACCTGGGACAGCCAAGAGACCCAGTACTTC. The chain combines TRBV11-2 with TRBJ2-5, with 7 bases lining up with TRBD1. CDR3 length equals 15 residues. J was trimmed by 1 base and V by 4 bases; bases with no gene match: 6. Germline V lookup: CDR1 SGHAT, CDR2 FQNNGV.

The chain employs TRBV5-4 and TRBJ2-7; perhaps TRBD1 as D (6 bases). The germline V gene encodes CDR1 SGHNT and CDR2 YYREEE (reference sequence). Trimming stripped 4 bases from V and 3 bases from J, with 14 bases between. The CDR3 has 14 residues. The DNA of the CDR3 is TGTGCCAGCAGCGCCACCGGGACAAACTACGAGCAGTACTTC. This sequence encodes CASSATGTNYEQYF. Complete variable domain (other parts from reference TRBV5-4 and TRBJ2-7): ETGVTQSPTHLIKTRGQQVTLRCSSQSGHNTVSWYQQALGQGPQFIFQYYREEENGRGNFPPRFSGLQFPNYSSELNVNALELDDSALYLCASSATGTNYEQYFGPGTRLTVT.

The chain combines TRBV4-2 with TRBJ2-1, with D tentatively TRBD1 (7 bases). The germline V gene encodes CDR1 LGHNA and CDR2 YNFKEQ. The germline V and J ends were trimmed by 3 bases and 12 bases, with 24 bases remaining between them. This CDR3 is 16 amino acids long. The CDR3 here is CASSQEGAWGQLRQFF. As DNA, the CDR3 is TGTGCCAGCAGCCAGGAGGGGGCGTGGGGTCAGTTACGGCAGTTCTTC.

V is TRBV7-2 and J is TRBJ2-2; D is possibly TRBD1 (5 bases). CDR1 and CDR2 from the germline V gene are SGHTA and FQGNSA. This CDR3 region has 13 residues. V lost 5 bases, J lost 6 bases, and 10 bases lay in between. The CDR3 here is CASSAAGSGELFF. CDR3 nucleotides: TGTGCCAGCAGCGCCGCAGGGTCCGGGGAGCTGTTTTTT.

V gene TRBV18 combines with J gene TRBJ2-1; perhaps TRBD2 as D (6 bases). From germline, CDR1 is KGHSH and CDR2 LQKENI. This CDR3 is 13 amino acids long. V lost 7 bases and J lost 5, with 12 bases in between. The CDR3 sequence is CASLAEQHNEQFF. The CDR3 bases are TGTGCCAGCTTAGCGGAACAACACAATGAGCAGTTCTTC.

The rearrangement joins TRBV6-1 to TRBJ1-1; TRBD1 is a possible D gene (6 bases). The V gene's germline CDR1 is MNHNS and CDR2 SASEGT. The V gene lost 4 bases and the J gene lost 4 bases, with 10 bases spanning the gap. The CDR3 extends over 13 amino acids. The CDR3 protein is CASSAIRGTEAFF. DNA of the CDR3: TGTGCCAGCAGTGCAATCAGGGGCACTGAAGCTTTCTTT.

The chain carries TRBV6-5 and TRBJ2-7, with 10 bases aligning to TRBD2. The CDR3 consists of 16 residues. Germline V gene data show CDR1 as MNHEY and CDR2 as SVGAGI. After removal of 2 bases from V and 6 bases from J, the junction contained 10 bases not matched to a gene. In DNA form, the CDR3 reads TGTGCCAGCAGTTACCGGGGTAGCGGGAGGCGTTCCGAGCAGTACTTC. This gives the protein CASSYRGSGRRSEQYF.

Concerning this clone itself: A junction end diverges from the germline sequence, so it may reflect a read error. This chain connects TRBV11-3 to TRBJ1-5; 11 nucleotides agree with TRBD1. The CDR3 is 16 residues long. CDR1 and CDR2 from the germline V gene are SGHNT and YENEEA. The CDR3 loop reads CASSLGAGTGGQPQHF. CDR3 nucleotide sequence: TGTGCCAGCAGTTTAGGCGCCGGGACAGGGGGTCAGCCCCAGCATTTT.

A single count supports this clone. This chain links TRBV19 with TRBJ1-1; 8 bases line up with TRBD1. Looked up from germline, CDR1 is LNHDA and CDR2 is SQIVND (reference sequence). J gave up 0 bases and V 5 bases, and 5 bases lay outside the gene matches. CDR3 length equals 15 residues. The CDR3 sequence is CASSPSGGLNTEAFF. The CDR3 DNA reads TGTGCCAGTAGTCCTTCAGGGGGCTTGAACACTGAAGCTTTCTTT.

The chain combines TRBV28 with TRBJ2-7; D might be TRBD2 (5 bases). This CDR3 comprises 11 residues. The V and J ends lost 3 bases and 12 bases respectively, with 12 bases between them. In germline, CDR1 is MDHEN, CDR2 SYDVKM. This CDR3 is CASSFGVAGYF. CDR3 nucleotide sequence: TGTGCCAGCAGTTTCGGGGTTGCAGGGTACTTC. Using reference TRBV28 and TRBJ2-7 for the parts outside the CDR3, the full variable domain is DVKVTQSSRYLVKRTGEKVFLECVQDMDHENMFWYRQDPGLGLRLIYFSYDVKMKEKGDIPEGYSVSREKKERFSLILESASTNQTSMYLCASSFGVAGYFGPGTRLTVT.

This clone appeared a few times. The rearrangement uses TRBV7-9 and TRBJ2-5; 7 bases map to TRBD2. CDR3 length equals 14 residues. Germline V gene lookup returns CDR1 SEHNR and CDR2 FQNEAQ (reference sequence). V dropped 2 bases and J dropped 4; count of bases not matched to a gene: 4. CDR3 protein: CASSLLWGGETQYF. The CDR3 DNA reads TGTGCCAGCAGCTTACTGTGGGGGGGAGAGACCCAGTACTTC.

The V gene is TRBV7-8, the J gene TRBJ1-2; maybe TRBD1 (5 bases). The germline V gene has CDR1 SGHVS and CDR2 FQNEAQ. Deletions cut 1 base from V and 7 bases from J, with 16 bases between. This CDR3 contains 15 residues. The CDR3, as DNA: TGTGCCAGCAGCTTAGGGGACGGGGAGGATGGTGGCTACACCTTC. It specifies CASSLGDGEDGGYTF.

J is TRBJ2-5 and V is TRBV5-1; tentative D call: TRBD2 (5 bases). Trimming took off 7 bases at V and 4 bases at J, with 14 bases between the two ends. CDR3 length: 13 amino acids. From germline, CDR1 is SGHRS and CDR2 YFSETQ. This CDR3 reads CASLRSEGETQYF. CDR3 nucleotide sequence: TGCGCCAGCCTTAGGTCAGAGGGAGAGACCCAGTACTTC.

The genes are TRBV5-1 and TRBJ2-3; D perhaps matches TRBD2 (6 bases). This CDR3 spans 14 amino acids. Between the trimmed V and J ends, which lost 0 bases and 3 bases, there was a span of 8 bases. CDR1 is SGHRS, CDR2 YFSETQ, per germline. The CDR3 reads CASSLGDSTDTQYF. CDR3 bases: TGCGCCAGCAGCTTGGGGGACTCGACAGATACGCAGTATTTT.

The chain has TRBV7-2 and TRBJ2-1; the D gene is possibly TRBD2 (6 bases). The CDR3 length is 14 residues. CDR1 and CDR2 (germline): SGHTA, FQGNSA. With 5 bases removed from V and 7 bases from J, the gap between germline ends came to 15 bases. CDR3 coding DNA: TGTGCCAGCAGCCGAGGAGGGCCAAGGAATGAGCAGTTCTTC. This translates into CASSRGGPRNEQFF.

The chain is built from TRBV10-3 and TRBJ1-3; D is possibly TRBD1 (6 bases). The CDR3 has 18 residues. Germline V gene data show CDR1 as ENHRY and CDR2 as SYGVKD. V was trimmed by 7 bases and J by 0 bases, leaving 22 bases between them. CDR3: CAIKRGSAWEFSGNTIYF. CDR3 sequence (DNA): TGTGCCATCAAGAGGGGGTCGGCTTGGGAGTTCTCTGGAAACACCATATATTTT.

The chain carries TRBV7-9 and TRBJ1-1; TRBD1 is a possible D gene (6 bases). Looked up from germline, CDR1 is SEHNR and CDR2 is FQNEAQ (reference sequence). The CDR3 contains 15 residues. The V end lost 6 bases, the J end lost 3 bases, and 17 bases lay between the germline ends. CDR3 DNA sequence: TGTGCCAGCAGTTCGCCGACGGGGGGCGACACTGAAGCTTTCTTT. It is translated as CASSSPTGGDTEAFF. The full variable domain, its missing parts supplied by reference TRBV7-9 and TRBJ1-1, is DTGVSQNPRHKITKRGQNVTFRCDPISEHNRLYWYRQTLGQGPEFLTYFQNEAQLEKSRLLSDRFSAERPKGSFSTLEIQRTEQGDSAMYLCASSSPTGGDTEAFFGQGTRLTVV.